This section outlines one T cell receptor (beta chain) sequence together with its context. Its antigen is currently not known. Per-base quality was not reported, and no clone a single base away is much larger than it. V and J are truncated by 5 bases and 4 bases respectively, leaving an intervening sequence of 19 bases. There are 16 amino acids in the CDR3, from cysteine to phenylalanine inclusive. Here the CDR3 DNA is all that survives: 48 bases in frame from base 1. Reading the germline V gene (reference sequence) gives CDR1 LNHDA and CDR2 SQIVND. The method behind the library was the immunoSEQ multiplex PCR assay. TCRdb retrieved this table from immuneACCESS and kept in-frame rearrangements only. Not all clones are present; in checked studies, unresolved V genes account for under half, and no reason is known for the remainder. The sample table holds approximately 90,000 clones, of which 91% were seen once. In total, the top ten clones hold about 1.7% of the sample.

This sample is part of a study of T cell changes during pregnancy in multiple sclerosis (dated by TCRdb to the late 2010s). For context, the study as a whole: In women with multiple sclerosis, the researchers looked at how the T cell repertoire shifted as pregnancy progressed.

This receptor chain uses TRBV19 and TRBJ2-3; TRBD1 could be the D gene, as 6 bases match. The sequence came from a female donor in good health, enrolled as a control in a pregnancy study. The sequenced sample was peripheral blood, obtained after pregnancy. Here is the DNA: TGTGCCAGTAGTCCCGGGACACTTAGGTCGGCAGATACGCAGTATTTT. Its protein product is CASSPGTLRSADTQYF. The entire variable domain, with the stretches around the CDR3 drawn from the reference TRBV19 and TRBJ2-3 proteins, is DGGITQSPKYLFRKEGQNVTLSCEQNLNHDAMYWYRQDPGQGLRLIYYSQIVNDFQKGDIAEGYSVSREKKESFPLTVTSAQKNPTAFYLCASSPGTLRSADTQYFGPGTRLTVL.